This is a list of T cell receptor beta chains from one sample in a study of CD8+ T cells in alopecia areata. Libraries were prepared by immunoSEQ multiplex PCR; TCRdb keeps only in-frame clonotypes and omits some of them. Altogether about 140,000 clones are present, approximately 90% being singletons, with the ten largest covering about 12%. Material: CD8+ T cells sorted from blood, obtained at week 4, from a patient treated with tofacitinib. The receptor set was obtained from a human donor with alopecia areata. CDR3s include the opening cysteine and the closing phenylalanine or tryptophan. D genes are given only for firm matches. Clone size is stated in some rows and not others, as once, few, many or a class when expanded.

clone size: -; V gene: TRBV4-1; D gene: -; J gene: TRBJ2-2; CDR3 protein: CASSQAESTGELFF; CDR3 DNA: TGCGCCAGCAGCCAAGCGGAGAGCACCGGGGAGCTGTTTTTT
clone size: -; V gene: TRBV7-6; D gene: TRBD2; J gene: TRBJ2-1; CDR3 protein: CASSQGTGTSGTYNEQFF; CDR3 DNA: TGTGCCAGCAGCCAGGGTACCGGGACTAGCGGGACCTACAATGAGCAGTTCTTC
clone size: -; V gene: TRBV7-9; D gene: -; J gene: TRBJ2-7; CDR3 protein: CASSLGRPKSHEQYF; CDR3 DNA: TGTGCCAGCAGTCTTGGCAGGCCTAAATCCCACGAGCAGTACTTC
clone size: -; V gene: TRBV27; D gene: -; J gene: TRBJ2-6; CDR3 protein: CASTAGSGANVLTF; CDR3 DNA: TGTGCCAGCACCGCGGGCTCTGGGGCCAACGTCCTGACTTTC
clone size: -; V gene: TRBV6-5; D gene: -; J gene: TRBJ2-7; CDR3 protein: CASSYIPSYEQYF; CDR3 DNA: TGTGCCAGCAGTTATATCCCTTCCTACGAGCAGTACTTC
clone size: -; V gene: TRBV5-1; D gene: -; J gene: TRBJ2-7; CDR3 protein: CASSPAGTDLTKQYF; CDR3 DNA: TGCGCCAGCAGCCCCGCCGGGACGGACCTTACGAAGCAGTACTTC
clone size: few; V gene: TRBV4-1; D gene: -; J gene: TRBJ2-2; CDR3 protein: CASSQRSGELFF; CDR3 DNA: TGCGCCAGCAGCCAAAGATCCGGGGAGCTGTTTTTT
clone size: -; V gene: TRBV27; D gene: -; J gene: TRBJ1-2; CDR3 protein: CASSLGGALGYTF; CDR3 DNA: TGTGCCAGCAGTTTAGGGGGGGCTCTCGGCTACACCTTC
clone size: -; V gene: TRBV27; D gene: -; J gene: TRBJ2-7; CDR3 protein: CASSPPPEQYF; CDR3 DNA: TGTGCCAGCAGCCCCCCGCCCGAGCAGTACTTC
clone size: medium-sized; V gene: TRBV28; D gene: -; J gene: TRBJ2-3; CDR3 protein: CASSFLSGTDTQYF; CDR3 DNA: TGTGCCAGCAGTTTTTTATCAGGGACAGATACGCAGTATTTT
clone size: -; V gene: TRBV29-1; D gene: -; J gene: TRBJ1-1; CDR3 protein: CSVYPEGSNTEAFF; CDR3 DNA: TGCAGCGTCTATCCGGAGGGGTCGAACACTGAAGCTTTCTTT
clone size: -; V gene: TRBV27; D gene: -; J gene: TRBJ1-2; CDR3 protein: CASSLASTGYGYTF; CDR3 DNA: TGTGCCAGCAGTTTAGCATCCACAGGGTATGGCTACACCTTC
clone size: once; V gene: TRBV29-1; D gene: TRBD2; J gene: TRBJ2-7; CDR3 protein: CSVQGRLAGGSYEQYF; CDR3 DNA: TGCAGCGTCCAAGGGAGGCTAGCGGGGGGATCCTACGAGCAGTACTTC
clone size: -; V gene: TRBV5-1; D gene: TRBD1; J gene: TRBJ1-1; CDR3 protein: CASSLTGGTEAFF; CDR3 DNA: TGCGCCAGCAGCCTCACAGGGGGCACTGAAGCTTTCTTT
clone size: -; V gene: TRBV15; D gene: -; J gene: TRBJ2-1; CDR3 protein: CATSTVNSPDEQFF; CDR3 DNA: TGTGCCACCAGCACGGTGAATTCCCCGGATGAGCAGTTCTTC
clone size: -; V gene: TRBV29-1; D gene: -; J gene: TRBJ1-1; CDR3 protein: CSVVGAGANTEAFF; CDR3 DNA: TGCAGCGTTGTGGGCGCAGGGGCAAACACTGAAGCTTTCTTT
clone size: -; V gene: TRBV25-1; D gene: -; J gene: TRBJ1-5; CDR3 protein: CASSEGLINQPQHF; CDR3 DNA: TGTGCCAGCAGTGAAGGACTCATTAATCAGCCCCAGCATTTT
clone size: -; V gene: TRBV7-9; D gene: -; J gene: TRBJ1-3; CDR3 protein: CASSPTAITDTIYF; CDR3 DNA: TGTGCCAGCAGCCCTACGGCGATTACGGACACCATATATTTT
clone size: -; V gene: TRBV30; D gene: -; J gene: TRBJ1-1; CDR3 protein: CAWSLGAEAFF; CDR3 DNA: TGTGCCTGGAGCCTCGGGGCAGAAGCTTTCTTT
clone size: -; V gene: TRBV7-2; D gene: TRBD2; J gene: TRBJ2-3; CDR3 protein: CASSLVGGTTDTQYF; CDR3 DNA: TGTGCCAGCAGCTTAGTGGGGGGGACCACAGATACGCAGTATTTT
clone size: -; V gene: TRBV27; D gene: TRBD1; J gene: TRBJ1-6; CDR3 protein: CASSLTDRGSPLHF; CDR3 DNA: TGTGCCAGCAGTTTGACGGACAGGGGTTCACCCCTCCACTTT
clone size: once; V gene: TRBV5-8; D gene: TRBD1; J gene: TRBJ2-5; CDR3 protein: CASSDRDRGEETQYF; CDR3 DNA: TGTGCCAGCAGCGACCGGGACAGGGGTGAAGAGACCCAGTACTTC
clone size: -; V gene: TRBV9; D gene: -; J gene: TRBJ2-7; CDR3 protein: CASSPSGDEQYF; CDR3 DNA: TGTGCCAGCAGCCCTTCTGGGGACGAGCAGTACTTC
clone size: once; V gene: TRBV9; D gene: TRBD2; J gene: TRBJ2-3; CDR3 protein: CASSVVSSGITDTQYF; CDR3 DNA: TGTGCCAGCAGCGTAGTATCTAGCGGAATCACAGATACGCAGTATTTT
clone size: -; V gene: TRBV5-1; D gene: TRBD2; J gene: TRBJ2-7; CDR3 protein: CASSPGLAPHEQYF; CDR3 DNA: TGCGCCAGCAGCCCGGGACTAGCACCCCACGAGCAGTACTTC
clone size: -; V gene: TRBV29-1; D gene: TRBD1; J gene: TRBJ2-1; CDR3 protein: CSVGTGLNNEQFF; CDR3 DNA: TGCAGCGTTGGGACAGGGCTTAACAATGAGCAGTTCTTC
clone size: -; V gene: TRBV27; D gene: -; J gene: TRBJ2-7; CDR3 protein: CASSFGGVEQYF; CDR3 DNA: TGTGCCAGCAGTTTTGGAGGGGTGGAGCAGTACTTC
clone size: -; V gene: TRBV7-2; D gene: -; J gene: TRBJ2-3; CDR3 protein: CASSLGSSGADTQYF; CDR3 DNA: TGTGCCAGCAGCTTAGGGTCTAGTGGGGCAGATACGCAGTATTTT
clone size: -; V gene: TRBV27; D gene: TRBD1; J gene: TRBJ1-6; CDR3 protein: CASSAEGGGGPWTPLHF; CDR3 DNA: TGTGCCAGCAGTGCCGAAGGGGGCGGCGGTCCGTGGACACCCCTCCACTTT
clone size: -; V gene: TRBV14; D gene: TRBD2; J gene: TRBJ2-7; CDR3 protein: CASSQGPGRRLGEQYF; CDR3 DNA: TGTGCCAGCAGCCAAGGGCCCGGGAGGAGGTTGGGCGAGCAGTACTTC
clone size: -; V gene: TRBV21-1; D gene: -; J gene: TRBJ1-1; CDR3 protein: CAGSNFGGLGTEAFF; CDR3 DNA: TGTGCCGGCAGCAATTTCGGAGGGCTTGGCACTGAAGCTTTCTTT
clone size: -; V gene: TRBV29-1; D gene: -; J gene: TRBJ2-1; CDR3 protein: CSVVYTGPYNEQFF; CDR3 DNA: TGCAGCGTTGTTTATACAGGGCCCTACAATGAGCAGTTCTTC
clone size: -; V gene: TRBV15; D gene: TRBD1; J gene: TRBJ2-1; CDR3 protein: CATSRVTGSSQFF; CDR3 DNA: TGTGCCACCAGCAGAGTGACAGGGTCAAGTCAGTTCTTC
clone size: -; V gene: TRBV6-5; D gene: -; J gene: TRBJ2-6; CDR3 protein: CASKGTAAANVLTF; CDR3 DNA: TGTGCCAGCAAAGGTACGGCGGCGGCCAACGTCCTGACTTTC
clone size: few; V gene: TRBV29-1; D gene: -; J gene: TRBJ2-2; CDR3 protein: CSVETVNTGELFF; CDR3 DNA: TGCAGCGTTGAGACGGTGAACACCGGGGAGCTGTTTTTT
clone size: -; V gene: TRBV7-9; D gene: -; J gene: TRBJ2-1; CDR3 protein: CASSSPVVDEQFF; CDR3 DNA: TGTGCCAGCAGCTCCCCAGTTGTTGATGAGCAGTTCTTC
clone size: -; V gene: TRBV29-1; D gene: -; J gene: TRBJ1-2; CDR3 protein: CSAIFYGGHYGYTF; CDR3 DNA: TGCAGCGCTATCTTTTACGGGGGTCACTATGGCTACACCTTC
clone size: -; V gene: TRBV30; D gene: TRBD1; J gene: TRBJ1-1; CDR3 protein: CAWMDRDYTEAFF; CDR3 DNA: TGTGCCTGGATGGACAGGGACTACACTGAAGCTTTCTTT
clone size: -; V gene: TRBV7-9; D gene: -; J gene: TRBJ2-7; CDR3 protein: CASSLAGTFPLQYF; CDR3 DNA: TGTGCCAGCAGCTTAGCGGGGACCTTTCCTTTGCAGTACTTC
clone size: -; V gene: TRBV30; D gene: -; J gene: TRBJ2-1; CDR3 protein: CAWSTWGGGRDEQFF; CDR3 DNA: TGTGCCTGGAGTACTTGGGGAGGAGGTCGCGATGAGCAGTTCTTC
clone size: -; V gene: TRBV29-1; D gene: -; J gene: TRBJ2-3; CDR3 protein: CSVEDPRGRSDTQYF; CDR3 DNA: TGCAGCGTTGAAGACCCCAGGGGCCGGTCTGATACGCAGTATTTT
clone size: -; V gene: TRBV6-5; D gene: -; J gene: TRBJ2-7; CDR3 protein: CASSYSSRVYEQYF; CDR3 DNA: TGTGCCAGCAGTTACTCATCCAGAGTCTACGAGCAGTACTTC
clone size: once; V gene: TRBV6-5; D gene: -; J gene: TRBJ2-6; CDR3 protein: CASGSSGANVLTF; CDR3 DNA: TGTGCCAGCGGGAGCTCTGGGGCCAACGTCCTGACTTTC
clone size: -; V gene: TRBV27; D gene: TRBD1; J gene: TRBJ2-7; CDR3 protein: CASSLGTGGFYEQYF; CDR3 DNA: TGTGCCAGCAGTTTGGGGACAGGGGGATTCTACGAGCAGTACTTC
clone size: -; V gene: TRBV29-1; D gene: TRBD2; J gene: TRBJ2-1; CDR3 protein: CSAETSGYNEQFF; CDR3 DNA: TGCAGCGCAGAGACTAGCGGATACAATGAGCAGTTCTTC
clone size: -; V gene: TRBV7-9; D gene: TRBD1; J gene: TRBJ1-1; CDR3 protein: CASSSPGTGDTEAFF; CDR3 DNA: TGTGCCAGCAGCTCACCCGGGACAGGGGACACTGAAGCTTTCTTT
clone size: -; V gene: TRBV29-1; D gene: -; J gene: TRBJ2-1; CDR3 protein: CSVEDGTSYDEQFF; CDR3 DNA: TGCAGCGTTGAAGATGGGACAAGCTATGATGAGCAGTTCTTC
clone size: once; V gene: TRBV28; D gene: -; J gene: TRBJ2-7; CDR3 protein: CASSLRGTGYEQYF; CDR3 DNA: TGTGCCAGCAGTTTGAGAGGGACCGGCTACGAGCAGTACTTC